Here is one T cell receptor beta chain with its context. The data originate from a study of brain T cells in children with intractable seizures. Surgery cases with the highest brain T cell transcript signatures were chosen for sequencing. The assay was immunoSEQ multiplex PCR, and TCRdb's table has in-frame clones only and misses some. Of roughly 64,000 clones listed, about 96% are singletons. The CDR3 is 16 residues long. Trimming took 0 bases from V and 5 from J; bases not matched to a gene: 8. The V gene's germline CDR1 is MGHRA and CDR2 YSYEKL. The material was peripheral blood, obtained at surgery. The rearrangement uses TRBV4-1 and TRBJ2-5; TRBD2 matches 8 bases. The TCR was taken from a boy in the first two years of life with focal cortical dysplasia and intractable seizures. CDR3 residues: CASSQESGGADETQYF. As DNA, the CDR3 is TGCGCCAGCAGCCAAGAATCGGGGGGGGCCGATGAGACCCAGTACTTC.